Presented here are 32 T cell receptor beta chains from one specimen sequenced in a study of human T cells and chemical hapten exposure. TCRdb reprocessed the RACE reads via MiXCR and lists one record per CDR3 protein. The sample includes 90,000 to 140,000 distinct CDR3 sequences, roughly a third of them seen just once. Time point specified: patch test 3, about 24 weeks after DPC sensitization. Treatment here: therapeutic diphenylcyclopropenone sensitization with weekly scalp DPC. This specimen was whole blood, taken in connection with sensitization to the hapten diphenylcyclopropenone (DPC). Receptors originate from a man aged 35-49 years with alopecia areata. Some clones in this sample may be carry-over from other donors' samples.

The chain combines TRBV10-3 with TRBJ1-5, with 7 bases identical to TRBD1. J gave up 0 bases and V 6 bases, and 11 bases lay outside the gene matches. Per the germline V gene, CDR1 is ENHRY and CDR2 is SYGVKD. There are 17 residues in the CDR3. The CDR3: CAIRRTPRGDSNQPQHF. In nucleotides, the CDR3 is TGTGCCATCAGGAGGACACCCAGGGGGGATAGCAATCAGCCCCAGCATTTT.

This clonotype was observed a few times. Here the CDR3 DNA reads TGTGCCAGCAGCTACTCTCCGACAGCCATAACCCAAGAGACCCAGTACTTC. Translation gives CASSYSPTAITQETQYF. The rearrangement joins TRBV11-2 to TRBJ2-5; the D gene is possibly TRBD1 (5 bases). The CDR3 has 17 residues. V lost 4 bases to trimming and J lost 1 base, with 19 bases between them. Per germline, CDR1 SGHAT and CDR2 FQNNGV.

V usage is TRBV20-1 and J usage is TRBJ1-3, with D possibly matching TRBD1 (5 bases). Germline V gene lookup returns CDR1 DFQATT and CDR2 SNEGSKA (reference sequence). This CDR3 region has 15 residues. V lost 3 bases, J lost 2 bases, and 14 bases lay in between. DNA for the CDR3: TGCAGTGCTAGGGCTGGGGCGAATACTGGAAACACCATATATTTT. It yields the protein CSARAGANTGNTIYF.

The CDR3 protein is CASSVASGSGNEQFF. The CDR3 coding sequence is TGTGCCAGCAGTGTAGCTAGCGGGAGCGGTAATGAGCAGTTCTTC. The chain is built from TRBV6-1 and TRBJ2-1, with 10 bases aligning to TRBD2. V lost 4 bases and J lost 7; bases outside the gene matches: 7. The CDR3 is 15 amino acids. Germline CDR1 MNHNS, CDR2 SASEGT.

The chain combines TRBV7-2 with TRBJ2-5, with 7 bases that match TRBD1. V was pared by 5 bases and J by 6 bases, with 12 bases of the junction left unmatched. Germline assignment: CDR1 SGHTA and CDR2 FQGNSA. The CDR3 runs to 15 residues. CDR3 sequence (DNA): TGTGCCAGCAGCCGCCAGGCGACAGGGACCAAGACCCAGTACTTC. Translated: CASSRQATGTKTQYF.

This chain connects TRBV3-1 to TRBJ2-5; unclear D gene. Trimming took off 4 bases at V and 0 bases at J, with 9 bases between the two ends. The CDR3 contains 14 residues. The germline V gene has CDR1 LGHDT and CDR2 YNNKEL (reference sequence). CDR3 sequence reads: CASSLRRNQETQYF. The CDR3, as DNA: TGTGCCAGCAGCCTGCGGCGGAACCAAGAGACCCAGTACTTC.

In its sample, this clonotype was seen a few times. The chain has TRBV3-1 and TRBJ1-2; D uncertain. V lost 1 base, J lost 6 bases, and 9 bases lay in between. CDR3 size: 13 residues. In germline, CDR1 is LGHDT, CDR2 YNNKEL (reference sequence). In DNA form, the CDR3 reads TGTGCCAGCAGCCAAGGGAACGGGGATGGCTACACCTTC. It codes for CASSQGNGDGYTF. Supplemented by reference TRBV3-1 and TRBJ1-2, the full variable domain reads DTAVSQTPKYLVTQMGNDKSIKCEQNLGHDTMYWYKQDSKKFLKIMFSYNNKELIINETVPNRFSPKSPDKAHLNLHINSLELGDSAVYFCASSQGNGDGYTFGSGTRLTVV.

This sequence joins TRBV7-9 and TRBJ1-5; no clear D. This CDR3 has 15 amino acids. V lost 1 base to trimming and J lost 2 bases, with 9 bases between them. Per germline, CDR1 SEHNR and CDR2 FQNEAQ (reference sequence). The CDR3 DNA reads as TGTGCCAGCAGCTTAGAGGGTCCGGGCAATCAGCCCCAGCATTTT. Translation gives CASSLEGPGNQPQHF.

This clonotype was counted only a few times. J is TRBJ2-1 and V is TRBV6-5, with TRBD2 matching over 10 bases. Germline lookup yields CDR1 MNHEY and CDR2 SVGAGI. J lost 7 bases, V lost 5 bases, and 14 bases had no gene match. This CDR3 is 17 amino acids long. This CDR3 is CASSPRTSGSVGNEQFF. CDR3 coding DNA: TGTGCCAGCAGTCCCCGGACTAGCGGCTCGGTAGGGAATGAGCAGTTCTTC.

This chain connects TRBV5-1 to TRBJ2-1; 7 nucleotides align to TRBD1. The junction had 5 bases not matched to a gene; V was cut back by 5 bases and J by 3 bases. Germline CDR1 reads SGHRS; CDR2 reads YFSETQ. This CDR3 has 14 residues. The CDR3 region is CASRIGGDYNEQFF. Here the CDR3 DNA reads TGCGCCAGCAGAATAGGGGGCGACTACAATGAGCAGTTCTTC.

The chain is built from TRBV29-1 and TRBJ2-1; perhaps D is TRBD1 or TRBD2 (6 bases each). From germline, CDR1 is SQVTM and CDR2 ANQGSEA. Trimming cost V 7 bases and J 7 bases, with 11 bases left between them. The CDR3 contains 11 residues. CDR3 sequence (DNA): TGCAGCGCTCCGGGGGCGAATGAGCAGTTCTTC. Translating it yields CSAPGANEQFF.

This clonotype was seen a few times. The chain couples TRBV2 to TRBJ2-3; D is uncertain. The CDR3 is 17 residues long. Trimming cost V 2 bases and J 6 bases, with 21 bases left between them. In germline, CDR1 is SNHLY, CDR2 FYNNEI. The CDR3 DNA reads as TGTGCCAGCAGTGAAAGGCCGGCAAGGACCTTAACGGATACGCAGTATTTT. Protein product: CASSERPARTLTDTQYF.

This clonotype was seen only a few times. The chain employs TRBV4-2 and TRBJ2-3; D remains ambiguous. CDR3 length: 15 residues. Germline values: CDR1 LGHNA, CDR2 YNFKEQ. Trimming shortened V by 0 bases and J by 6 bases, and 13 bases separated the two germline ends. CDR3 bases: TGTGCCAGCAGCCAAGATATTCTAGTACCCGATACGCAGTATTTT. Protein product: CASSQDILVPDTQYF.

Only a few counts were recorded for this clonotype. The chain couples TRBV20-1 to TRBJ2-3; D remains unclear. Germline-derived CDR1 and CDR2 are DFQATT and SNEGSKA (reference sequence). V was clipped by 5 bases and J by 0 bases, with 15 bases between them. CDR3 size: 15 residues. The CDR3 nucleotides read TGCAGTGCTTTCGACCGAATGACTAGCACAGATACGCAGTATTTT. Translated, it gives CSAFDRMTSTDTQYF.

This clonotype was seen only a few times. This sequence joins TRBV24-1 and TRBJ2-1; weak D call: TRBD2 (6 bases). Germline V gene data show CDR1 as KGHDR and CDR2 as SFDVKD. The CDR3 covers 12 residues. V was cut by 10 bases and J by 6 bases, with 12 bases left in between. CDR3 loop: CATNPGGNEQFF. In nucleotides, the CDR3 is TGTGCCACAAATCCCGGGGGCAATGAGCAGTTCTTC.

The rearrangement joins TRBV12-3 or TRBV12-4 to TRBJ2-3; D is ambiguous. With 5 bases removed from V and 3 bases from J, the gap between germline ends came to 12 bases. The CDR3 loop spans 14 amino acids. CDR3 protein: CASSPLLMTDTQYF. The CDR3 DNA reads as TGTGCCAGCAGTCCCCTCTTGATGACAGATACGCAGTATTTT.

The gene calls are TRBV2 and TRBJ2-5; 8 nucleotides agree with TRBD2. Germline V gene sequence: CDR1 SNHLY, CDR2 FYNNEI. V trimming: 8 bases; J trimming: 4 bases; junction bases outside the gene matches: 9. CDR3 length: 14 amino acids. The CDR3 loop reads CASSFGGAPETQYF. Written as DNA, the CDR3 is TGTGCCAGCTCCTTCGGGGGGGCCCCAGAGACCCAGTACTTC.

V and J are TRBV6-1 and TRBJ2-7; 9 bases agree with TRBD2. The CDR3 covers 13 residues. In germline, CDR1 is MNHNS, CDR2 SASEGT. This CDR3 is CAPPGGRAHEQYF. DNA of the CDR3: TGTGCTCCCCCGGGCGGGAGGGCCCACGAGCAGTACTTC.

The DNA of the CDR3 is TGTGCCAGCAGTTACCCTCTGGAGGGGGGAGAGACCCAGTACTTC. As protein: CASSYPLEGGETQYF. The chain is built from TRBV6-2 or TRBV6-3 and TRBJ2-5; either TRBD1 or TRBD2 may fit D (6 bases each). The germline V gene encodes CDR1 MNHEY and CDR2 SVGEGT. This CDR3 has 15 amino acids. V lost 2 bases, J lost 4 bases, and 14 bases lay in between.

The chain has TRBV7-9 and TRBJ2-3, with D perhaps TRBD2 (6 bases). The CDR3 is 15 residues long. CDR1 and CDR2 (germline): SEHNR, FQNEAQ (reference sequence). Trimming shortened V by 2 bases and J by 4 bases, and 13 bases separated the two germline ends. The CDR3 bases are TGTGCCAGCAGCTTAAGACTAGGGGACGCAGATACGCAGTATTTT. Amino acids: CASSLRLGDADTQYF.

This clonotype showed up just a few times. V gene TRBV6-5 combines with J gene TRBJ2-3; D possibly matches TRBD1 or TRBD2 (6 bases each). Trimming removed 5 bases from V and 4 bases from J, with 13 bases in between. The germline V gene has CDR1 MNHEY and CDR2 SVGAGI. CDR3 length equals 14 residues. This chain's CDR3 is CASSAQRGADTQYF. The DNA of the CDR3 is TGTGCCAGCAGTGCCCAGAGGGGGGCAGATACGCAGTATTTT.

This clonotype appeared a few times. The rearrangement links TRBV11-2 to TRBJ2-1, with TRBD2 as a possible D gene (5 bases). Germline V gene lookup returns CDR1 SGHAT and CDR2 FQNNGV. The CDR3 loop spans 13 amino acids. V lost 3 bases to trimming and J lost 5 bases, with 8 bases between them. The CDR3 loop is CASSFVGDNEQFF. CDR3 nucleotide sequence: TGTGCCAGCAGCTTCGTCGGGGACAATGAGCAGTTCTTC.

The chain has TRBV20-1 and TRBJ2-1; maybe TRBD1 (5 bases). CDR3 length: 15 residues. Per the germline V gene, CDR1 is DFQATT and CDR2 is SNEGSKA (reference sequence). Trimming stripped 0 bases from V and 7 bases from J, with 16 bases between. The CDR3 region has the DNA TGCAGTGCTAGAGATCTTTCAGGGCGGCCAAATGAGCAGTTCTTC. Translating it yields CSARDLSGRPNEQFF.

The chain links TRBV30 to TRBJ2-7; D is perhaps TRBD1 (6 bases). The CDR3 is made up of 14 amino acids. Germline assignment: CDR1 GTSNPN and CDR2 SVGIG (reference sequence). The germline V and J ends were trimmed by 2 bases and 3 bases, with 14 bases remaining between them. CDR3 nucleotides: TGTGCCTGGAGTCTTAAACAGGGTGGCTACGAGCAGTACGTC. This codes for CAWSLKQGGYEQYV.

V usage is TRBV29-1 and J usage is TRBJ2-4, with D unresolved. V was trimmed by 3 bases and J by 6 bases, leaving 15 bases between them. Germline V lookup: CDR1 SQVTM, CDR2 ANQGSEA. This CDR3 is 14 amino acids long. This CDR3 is CSVETPATGNIQYF. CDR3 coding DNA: TGCAGCGTTGAGACACCAGCTACCGGAAACATTCAGTACTTC.

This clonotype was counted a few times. CDR3 sequence: CASSLMATTGELFF. The CDR3 DNA follows: TGTGCCAGCAGTTTGATGGCTACCACCGGGGAGCTGTTTTTT. The chain combines TRBV27 with TRBJ2-2, with D uncertain. The ends were cut back, 3 bases at V and 4 bases at J, with 9 bases in the middle. Germline V gene sequence: CDR1 MNHEY, CDR2 SMNVEV (reference sequence). The CDR3 consists of 14 residues.

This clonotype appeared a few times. The CDR3 region has the DNA TGTGCCAGCAGCTTAGCGGTACAGGGTGAAGCTTTCTTT. Translated, it gives CASSLAVQGEAFF. The chain recombines TRBV7-2 with TRBJ1-1; tentative D call: TRBD1 (6 bases). Germline lookup yields CDR1 SGHTA and CDR2 FQGNSA. The CDR3 covers 13 residues. Trimming left V 0 bases short and J 7 bases short, with 9 bases between.

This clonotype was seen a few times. This CDR3 reads CSVFGQLSNQPQHF. CDR3 nucleotide sequence: TGCAGTGTTTTCGGACAGCTTAGCAATCAGCCCCAGCATTTT. This rearrangement joins TRBV20-1 to TRBJ1-5; the D gene is possibly TRBD1 (6 bases). This CDR3 is 14 amino acids long. The V end was cut by 7 bases, the J end by 0 bases, with 13 bases between. Germline CDR1 is DFQATT and CDR2 is SNEGSKA (reference sequence).

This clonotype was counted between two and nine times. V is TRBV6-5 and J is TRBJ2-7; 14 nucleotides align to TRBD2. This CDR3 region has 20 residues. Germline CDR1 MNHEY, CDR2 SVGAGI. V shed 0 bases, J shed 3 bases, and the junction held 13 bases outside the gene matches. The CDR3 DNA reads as TGTGCCAGCAGTTACTCGATACCCGGGACTAGCGGGAGAGGAGGCTACGAGCAGTACTTC. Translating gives CASSYSIPGTSGRGGYEQYF.

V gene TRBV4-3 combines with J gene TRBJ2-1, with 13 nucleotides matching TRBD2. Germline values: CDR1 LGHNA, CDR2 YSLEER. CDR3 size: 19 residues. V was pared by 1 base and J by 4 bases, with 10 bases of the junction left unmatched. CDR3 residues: CASSQGLLAGGPGYNEQFF. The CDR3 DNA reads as TGCGCCAGCAGCCAAGGGTTACTAGCGGGAGGGCCGGGGTACAATGAGCAGTTCTTC.

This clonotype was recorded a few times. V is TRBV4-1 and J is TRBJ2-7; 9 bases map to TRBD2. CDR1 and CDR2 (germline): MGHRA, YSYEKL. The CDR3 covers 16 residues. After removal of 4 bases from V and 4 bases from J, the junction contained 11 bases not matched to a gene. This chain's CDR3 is CASSPQLIAGAYEQYV. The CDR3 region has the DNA TGCGCCAGCAGCCCGCAGTTGATAGCGGGGGCGTACGAGCAGTACGTC.

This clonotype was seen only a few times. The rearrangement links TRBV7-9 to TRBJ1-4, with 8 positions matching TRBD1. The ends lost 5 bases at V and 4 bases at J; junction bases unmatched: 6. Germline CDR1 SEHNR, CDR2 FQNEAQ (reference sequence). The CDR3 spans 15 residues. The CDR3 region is CASSRGQGLNEKLFF. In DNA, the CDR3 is TGTGCCAGCAGCCGCGGACAGGGCCTTAATGAAAAACTGTTTTTT.